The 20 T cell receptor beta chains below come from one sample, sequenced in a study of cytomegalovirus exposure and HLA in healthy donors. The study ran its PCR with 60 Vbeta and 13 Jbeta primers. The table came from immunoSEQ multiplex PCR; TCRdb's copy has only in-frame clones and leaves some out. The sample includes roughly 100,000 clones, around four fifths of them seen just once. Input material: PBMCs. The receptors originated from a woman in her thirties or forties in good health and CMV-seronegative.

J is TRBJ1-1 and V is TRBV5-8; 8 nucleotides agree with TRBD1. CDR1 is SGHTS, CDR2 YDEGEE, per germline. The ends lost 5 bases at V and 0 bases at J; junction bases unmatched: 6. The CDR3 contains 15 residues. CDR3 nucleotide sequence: TGTGCCAGCAGGCGGACAGGGCCTATGAACACTGAAGCTTTCTTT. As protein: CASRRTGPMNTEAFF.

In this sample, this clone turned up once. The CDR3 DNA sequence: TGTGCCAGCAGTCTGACTAGCGGTATTTCCTACGAGCAGTACTTC. This sequence encodes CASSLTSGISYEQYF. The V gene is TRBV27, the J gene TRBJ2-7; TRBD2 matches at 9 bases. Unmatched junction bases numbered 6, after V lost 5 bases and J lost 1 base. The CDR3 covers 15 residues. The germline V gene encodes CDR1 MNHEY and CDR2 SMNVEV (reference sequence).

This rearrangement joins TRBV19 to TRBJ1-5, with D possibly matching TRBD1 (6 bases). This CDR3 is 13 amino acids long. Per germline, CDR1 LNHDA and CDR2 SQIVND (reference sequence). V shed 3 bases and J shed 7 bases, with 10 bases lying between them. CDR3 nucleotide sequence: TGTGCCAGTAGTATCGGTGGGGGCCAGCCCCAGCATTTT. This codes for CASSIGGGQPQHF.

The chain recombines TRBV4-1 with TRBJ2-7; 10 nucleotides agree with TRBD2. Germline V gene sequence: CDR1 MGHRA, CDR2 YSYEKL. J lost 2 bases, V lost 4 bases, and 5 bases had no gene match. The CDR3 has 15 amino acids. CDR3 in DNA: TGCGCCAGCAGCCCCTCCCTAGCGGGAGCCTACGAGCAGTACTTC. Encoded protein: CASSPSLAGAYEQYF.

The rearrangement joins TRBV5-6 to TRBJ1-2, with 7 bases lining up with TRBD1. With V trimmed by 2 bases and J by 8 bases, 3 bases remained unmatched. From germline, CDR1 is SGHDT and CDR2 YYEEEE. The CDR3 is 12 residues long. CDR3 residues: CASSLDRAGYTF. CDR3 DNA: TGTGCCAGCAGCTTAGACAGGGCGGGCTACACCTTC. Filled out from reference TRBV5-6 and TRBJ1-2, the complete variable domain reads DAGVTQSPTHLIKTRGQQVTLRCSPKSGHDTVSWYQQALGQGPQFIFQYYEEEERQRGNFPDRFSGHQFPNYSSELNVNALLLGDSALYLCASSLDRAGYTFGSGTRLTVV.

The CDR3: CASRLTGSGANVLTF. The CDR3 DNA reads TGTGCCAGCAGGCTCACAGGGTCTGGGGCCAACGTCCTGACTTTC. The J gene is TRBJ2-6, the V gene TRBV6-5; D is possibly TRBD1 (6 bases). CDR1 is MNHEY, CDR2 SVGAGI, per germline. V was clipped by 6 bases and J by 1 base, with 10 bases between them. This CDR3 region has 15 residues.

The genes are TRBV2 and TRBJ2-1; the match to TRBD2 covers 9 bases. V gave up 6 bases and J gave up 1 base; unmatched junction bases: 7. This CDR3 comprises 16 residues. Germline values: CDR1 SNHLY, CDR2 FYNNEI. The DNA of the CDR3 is TGTGCCAGCAGCGCTCTAGCGGGAAGGTCCTACAATGAGCAGTTCTTC. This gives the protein CASSALAGRSYNEQFF.

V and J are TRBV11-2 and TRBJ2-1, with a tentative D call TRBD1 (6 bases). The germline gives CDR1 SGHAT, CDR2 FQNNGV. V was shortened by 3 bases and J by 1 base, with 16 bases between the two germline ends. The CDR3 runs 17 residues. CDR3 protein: CASSFGGRGRSYNEQFF. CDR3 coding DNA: TGTGCCAGCAGCTTTGGGGGCAGAGGAAGGTCCTACAATGAGCAGTTCTTC.

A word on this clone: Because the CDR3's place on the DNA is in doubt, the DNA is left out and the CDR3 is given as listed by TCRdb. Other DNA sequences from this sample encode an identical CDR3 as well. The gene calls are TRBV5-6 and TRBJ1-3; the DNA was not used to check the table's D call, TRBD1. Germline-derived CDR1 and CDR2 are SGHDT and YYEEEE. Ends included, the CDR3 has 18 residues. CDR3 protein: CASSFGVGTGVAGNTIYF.

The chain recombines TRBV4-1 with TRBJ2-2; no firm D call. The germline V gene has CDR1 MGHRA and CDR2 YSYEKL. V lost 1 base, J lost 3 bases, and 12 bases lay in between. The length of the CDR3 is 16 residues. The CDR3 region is CASSQGSTGHTGELFF. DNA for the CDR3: TGCGCCAGCAGCCAAGGGTCCACGGGTCACACCGGGGAGCTGTTTTTT.

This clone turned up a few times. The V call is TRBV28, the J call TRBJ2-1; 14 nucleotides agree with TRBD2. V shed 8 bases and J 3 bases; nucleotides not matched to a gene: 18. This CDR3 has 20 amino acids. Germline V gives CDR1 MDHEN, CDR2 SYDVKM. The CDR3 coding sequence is TGTGCCAGCCTTTTTCGAGCCGGGACTAGCGGGAGCCGACACTACAATGAGCAGTTCTTC. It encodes CASLFRAGTSGSRHYNEQFF.

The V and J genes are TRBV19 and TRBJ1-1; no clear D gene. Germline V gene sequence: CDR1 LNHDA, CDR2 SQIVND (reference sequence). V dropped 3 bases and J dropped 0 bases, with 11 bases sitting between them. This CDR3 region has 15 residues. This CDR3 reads CASSMLLPMNTEAFF. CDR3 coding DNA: TGTGCCAGTAGTATGCTACTCCCGATGAACACTGAAGCTTTCTTT.

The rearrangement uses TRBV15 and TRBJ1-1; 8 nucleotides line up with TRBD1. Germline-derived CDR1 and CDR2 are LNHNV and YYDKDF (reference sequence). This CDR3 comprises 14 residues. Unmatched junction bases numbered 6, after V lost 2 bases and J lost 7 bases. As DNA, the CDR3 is TGTGCCACCAGCAGAAATAGCGGACAGGGTGAAGCTTTCTTT. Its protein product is CATSRNSGQGEAFF.

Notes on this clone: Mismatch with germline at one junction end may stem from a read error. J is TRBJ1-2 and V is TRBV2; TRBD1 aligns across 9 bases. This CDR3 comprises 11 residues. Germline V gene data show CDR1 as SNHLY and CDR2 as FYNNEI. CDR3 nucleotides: TGTGCCCGCAGGACAGGGGACGGCTACACCTTC. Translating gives CARRTGDGYTF. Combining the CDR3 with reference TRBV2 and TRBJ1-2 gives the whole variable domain EPEVTQTPSHQVTQMGQEVILRCVPISNHLYFYWYRQILGQKVEFLVSFYNNEISEKSEIFDDQFSVERPDGSNFTLKIRSTKLEDSAMYFCARRTGDGYTFGSGTRLTVV.

The CDR3 DNA sequence: TGTGCCAGCAGTCCCCTTATCGGAGCGACAGATACGCAGTATTTT. Amino acid sequence: CASSPLIGATDTQYF. The chain is built from TRBV27 and TRBJ2-3; D unclear. There are 15 residues in the CDR3. Trimming cost V 5 bases and J 3 bases, with 15 bases left between them. CDR1 is MNHEY, CDR2 SMNVEV, per germline (reference sequence).

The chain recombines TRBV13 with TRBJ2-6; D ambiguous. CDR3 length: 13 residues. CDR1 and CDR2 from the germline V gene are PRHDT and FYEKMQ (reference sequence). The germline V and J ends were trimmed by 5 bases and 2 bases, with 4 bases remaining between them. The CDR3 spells CASSQTGANVLTF. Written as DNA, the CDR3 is TGTGCCAGCAGCCAAACTGGGGCCAACGTCCTGACTTTC.

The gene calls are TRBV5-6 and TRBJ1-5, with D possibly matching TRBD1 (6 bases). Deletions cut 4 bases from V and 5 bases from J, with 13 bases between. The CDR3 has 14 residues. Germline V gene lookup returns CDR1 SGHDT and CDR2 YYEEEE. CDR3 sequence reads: CASSTGQSYQPQHF. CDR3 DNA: TGTGCCAGCAGCACAGGACAGTCCTATCAGCCCCAGCATTTT.

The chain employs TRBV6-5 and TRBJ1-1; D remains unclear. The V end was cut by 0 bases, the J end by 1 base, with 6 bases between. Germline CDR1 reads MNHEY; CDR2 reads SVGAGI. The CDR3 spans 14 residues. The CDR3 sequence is CASSYSAGNTEAFF. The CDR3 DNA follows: TGTGCCAGCAGTTACTCGGCAGGGAACACTGAAGCTTTCTTT.

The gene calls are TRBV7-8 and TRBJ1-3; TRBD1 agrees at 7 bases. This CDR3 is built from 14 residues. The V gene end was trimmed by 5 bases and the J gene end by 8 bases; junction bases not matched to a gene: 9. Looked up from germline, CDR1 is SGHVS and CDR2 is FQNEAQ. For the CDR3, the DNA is TGTGCCAGCAGCCCCCGTGAGGGGGCTGACACCATATATTTT. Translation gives CASSPREGADTIYF.

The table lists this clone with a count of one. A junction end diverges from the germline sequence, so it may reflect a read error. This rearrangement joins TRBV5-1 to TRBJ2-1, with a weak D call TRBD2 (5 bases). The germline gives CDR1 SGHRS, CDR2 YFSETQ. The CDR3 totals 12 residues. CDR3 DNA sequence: TGCGTCAGCAGCTTTGAGGGCGATGAGCAGTTCTTC. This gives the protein CVSSFEGDEQFF.